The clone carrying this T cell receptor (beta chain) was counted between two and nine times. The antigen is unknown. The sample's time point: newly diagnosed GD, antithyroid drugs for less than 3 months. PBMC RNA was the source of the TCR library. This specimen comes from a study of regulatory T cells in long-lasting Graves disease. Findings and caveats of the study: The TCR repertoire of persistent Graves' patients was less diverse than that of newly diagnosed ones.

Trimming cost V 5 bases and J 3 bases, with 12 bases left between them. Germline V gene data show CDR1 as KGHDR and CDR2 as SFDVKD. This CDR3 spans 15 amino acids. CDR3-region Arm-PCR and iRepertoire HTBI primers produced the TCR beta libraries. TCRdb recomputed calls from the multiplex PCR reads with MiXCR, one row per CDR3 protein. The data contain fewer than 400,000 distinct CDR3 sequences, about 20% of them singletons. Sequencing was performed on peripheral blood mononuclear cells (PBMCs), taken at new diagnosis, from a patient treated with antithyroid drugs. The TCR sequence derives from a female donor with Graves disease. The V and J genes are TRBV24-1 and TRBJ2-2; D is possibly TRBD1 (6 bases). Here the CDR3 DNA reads TGTGCCACCAGTGTTTCCAGGGGTGACACCGGGGAGCTGTTTTTT. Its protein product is CATSVSRGDTGELFF.